This T cell receptor (beta chain) was observed in a study of T cell changes during pregnancy in multiple sclerosis. This CDR3 contains 14 residues. The germline gives CDR1 LNHDA, CDR2 SQIVND (reference sequence). Trimming took 5 bases from V and 4 from J; bases not matched to a gene: 6. This clone was seen more than once but under ten times. The data were produced by immunoSEQ multiplex PCR, yet TCRdb's version contains in-frame clones alone and is incomplete. This sample has tens of thousands of clones, with roughly 84% found just once. The material sequenced was CD8+ T cells from peripheral blood mononuclear cells, taken before pregnancy. The chain combines TRBV19 with TRBJ2-7; 9 bases fit TRBD2. This clonotype was obtained from a female donor with multiple sclerosis, enrolled in a pregnancy study. This chain's CDR3 is CASSWASGEYEQYF. DNA for the CDR3: TGTGCCAGTAGTTGGGCTAGCGGGGAATACGAGCAGTACTTC.